Listed below are T cell receptor beta chains from one sample, sequenced in a study of CD8+ T cells in alopecia areata. Assay used: immunoSEQ multiplex PCR; TCRdb lists only in-frame clones, some missing. The data contain 140,000 or so clones, around 51% of them seen just once; the ten biggest clones take up about 1%. Material: CD4+ T cells sorted from blood, obtained at week 0. These receptor sequences come from a human donor with alopecia areata. Both conserved end residues are part of each CDR3. Each record gives: clone size, V gene, J gene, D gene, CDR3 DNA, CDR3 protein. The D gene is left open where the match is weak. Clone size is stated in some rows and not others, as once, few, many or a class when expanded.

.	TRBV5-6	TRBJ2-7	.	TGTGCCAGCAGCTCGACGAGGACTGTAATCAGGGCGCAGTACTTC	CASSSTRTVIRAQYF
.	TRBV28	TRBJ2-5	TRBD2	TGTGCCAGCAGTTCTAGCGGGAGGCGAGAGACCCAGTACTTC	CASSSSGRRETQYF
.	TRBV7-9	TRBJ1-5	.	TGTGCCAGCAGCTTTGGGGGCGGCCAGCCCCAGCATTTT	CASSFGGGQPQHF
.	TRBV6-6	TRBJ2-4	.	TGTGCCAGCAGGGACCGACGGCATGGGGACATTCAGTACTTC	CASRDRRHGDIQYF
.	TRBV30	TRBJ1-2	.	TGTGCCTGGAGTGTACGTTGGGGCAGGGCGGGAACTAACTATGGCTACACCTTC	CAWSVRWGRAGTNYGYTF
.	TRBV29-1	TRBJ2-4	.	TGCAGCGTTGAAGAACGGGGACGCGGTATAAAAAACATTCAGTACTTC	CSVEERGRGIKNIQYF
.	TRBV15	TRBJ2-5	.	TGTGCCACCACCGGTCGGGAGACCCAGTACTTC	CATTGRETQYF
.	TRBV19	TRBJ1-2	.	TGTGCCAGTAGTACGGACAGTTATGGCTACACCTTC	CASSTDSYGYTF
.	TRBV28	TRBJ2-1	.	TGTGCCAGCCTCAGGGCGGGCGCGGCAAAATTCTCCTACAATGAGCAGTTCTTC	CASLRAGAAKFSYNEQFF
.	TRBV7-9	TRBJ2-2	.	TGTGCCAGCACCACACCCGGGGAATCGAACACCGGGGAGCTGTTTTTT	CASTTPGESNTGELFF
few	TRBV5-6	TRBJ2-5	.	TGTGCCAGCAGCTTCAGGGGTGGGCAAGAGACCCAGTACTTC	CASSFRGGQETQYF
.	TRBV7-9	TRBJ2-7	.	TGTGCCAGCAGCGTGGACAGTCAGTACGAGCAGTACTTC	CASSVDSQYEQYF
few	TRBV30	TRBJ2-7	TRBD1	TGTGCCTGGGTTGAGGGAGGGACAGGGGCCTCCGAGCAGTACTTC	CAWVEGGTGASEQYF
.	TRBV6-5	TRBJ1-5	TRBD1	TGTGCCAGCAGATACAGGGGAAGCAATCAGCCCCAGCATTTT	CASRYRGSNQPQHF
.	TRBV30	TRBJ1-1	TRBD1	TGTGCCCGGGACAGGGGCCCGAACACTGAAGCTTTCTTT	CARDRGPNTEAFF
.	TRBV2	TRBJ1-1	TRBD1	TGTGCCAGCAGTGCAAGGGACAGGAACACTGAAGCTTTCTTT	CASSARDRNTEAFF
.	TRBV5-1	TRBJ2-5	.	TGCGCCAGCAGCTTGGATAATCTAGCCGGGGAGACCCAGTACTTC	CASSLDNLAGETQYF
few	TRBV7-9	TRBJ2-3	TRBD2	TGTGCCAGCGACCTGGCGGGGGGTTCAGATACGCAGTATTTT	CASDLAGGSDTQYF
.	TRBV30	TRBJ2-3	TRBD1	TGTGCCTGGAGTACATGGACAGGGGGCGGCACAGATACGCAGTATTTT	CAWSTWTGGGTDTQYF
.	TRBV6-6	TRBJ1-2	.	TGTGCCAGCAGTTACTTAGGGGGGCGCGGCTACACCTTC	CASSYLGGRGYTF
few	TRBV18	TRBJ2-5	.	TGTGCCAGCTCAAACCAAGAGACCCAGTACTTC	CASSNQETQYF
few	TRBV10-2	TRBJ2-1	.	TGCGCCAGCAGTGTTCTGCGCGCCTACAATGAGCAGTTCTTC	CASSVLRAYNEQFF
.	TRBV28	TRBJ1-2	.	TGTGCCAGCACCGGACCAGGGACCTATGGCTACACCTTC	CASTGPGTYGYTF
.	TRBV30	TRBJ2-5	.	TGTGCCTGGAGTTTGGGCTATCGAGAGACCCAGTACTTC	CAWSLGYRETQYF
few	TRBV5-1	TRBJ2-1	.	TGCGCCAGCAGCGAGGGCAATAGCCCCAATGAGCAGTTCTTC	CASSEGNSPNEQFF
.	TRBV29-1	TRBJ2-3	.	TGCAGCGTGGATGTTTCGGATACGCAGTATTTT	CSVDVSDTQYF
.	TRBV7-8	TRBJ2-1	TRBD1	TGTGCCAGCAGCCCGGACAGGTACAATGAGCAGTTCTTC	CASSPDRYNEQFF
.	TRBV7-9	TRBJ1-1	.	TGTGCCAGCAGCAGACAAGTGAACACTGAAGCTTTCTTT	CASSRQVNTEAFF
.	TRBV11-2	TRBJ2-7	.	TGTGCCAGCAGCCCAAAGTACGAGCAGTACTTC	CASSPKYEQYF
few	TRBV7-9	TRBJ2-2	.	TGTGCCACCGCAGATCCCGGGGAGCTGTTTTTT	CATADPGELFF
.	TRBV11-2	TRBJ2-1	.	TGTGCCAGTCGCGGCGGTTATGAGCAGTTCTTC	CASRGGYEQFF
few	TRBV7-9	TRBJ1-4	.	TGTGCCAGCAGCTTATTTACGGAAACTAATGAAAAACTGTTTTTT	CASSLFTETNEKLFF
.	TRBV19	TRBJ2-1	.	TGTGCCAGTAGCTCAGTACAGGGAAATGAGCAGTTCTTC	CASSSVQGNEQFF
.	TRBV29-1	TRBJ1-1	.	TGCAGCGTAGGACAGAACACTGAAGCTTTCTTT	CSVGQNTEAFF
.	TRBV7-2	TRBJ2-2	.	TGTGCCAGCAGGGTGTTAGCTGGGGTCACCGGGGAGCTGTTTTTT	CASRVLAGVTGELFF
few	TRBV5-1	TRBJ2-7	.	TGCGCCAGCAGAGACCGGGGCCGACCCTACGAGCAGTACTTC	CASRDRGRPYEQYF
.	TRBV6-6	TRBJ2-2	.	TGTGCCAGCAGCCCCGGGCCCGCCGGGGAGCTGTTTTTT	CASSPGPAGELFF
few	TRBV28	TRBJ1-1	.	TGTGCCAGCAGGGGCCGGGCTAACACTGAAGCTTTCTTT	CASRGRANTEAFF
.	TRBV5-4	TRBJ2-7	TRBD2	TGTGCCAGCAGCGAGGGACTAGCGGGAGGGACTTACGAGCAGTACTTC	CASSEGLAGGTYEQYF
.	TRBV13	TRBJ1-5	.	TGTGCCAGCAGCAGGGGTAAGGGTCAGCCCCAGCATTTT	CASSRGKGQPQHF
few	TRBV29-1	TRBJ2-7	.	TGCAGCGTTGATCCTGGGCAGGGTGACGAGCAGTACTTC	CSVDPGQGDEQYF
.	TRBV29-1	TRBJ2-6	.	TGCAGCGCTGACAGTGGGGCCAACGTCCTGACTTTC	CSADSGANVLTF
.	TRBV30	TRBJ2-5	.	TGTGCCTGGAGTGTAGCGAGGGAGACCCAGTACTTC	CAWSVARETQYF
.	TRBV2	TRBJ1-2	TRBD1	TGTGCCAGCAGTGGAACAGGGGGCCGTGGCTACACCTTC	CASSGTGGRGYTF
.	TRBV5-1	TRBJ2-6	.	TGCGCCAGCAGCACGGACATTAACTCTGGGGCCAACGTCCTGACTTTC	CASSTDINSGANVLTF
.	TRBV4-1	TRBJ2-1	.	TGCGCCAGCAGCCAAGCTTTAAGGGGGGTTGGGAGATTGAATGAGCAGTTCTTC	CASSQALRGVGRLNEQFF
.	TRBV29-1	TRBJ2-1	TRBD2	TGCAGTCTCAGCGGGAGGTCGTACAATGAGCAGTTCTTC	CSLSGRSYNEQFF
.	TRBV15	TRBJ1-2	TRBD1	TGTGCCACCAGCAGGCAGGGGGCGGATGGCTACACCTTC	CATSRQGADGYTF
once	TRBV6-5	TRBJ2-7	.	TGTGCCAGCAATAGGCACGGGGGCTACGAGCAGTACTTC	CASNRHGGYEQYF
few	TRBV29-1	TRBJ2-1	.	TGCAGCGCCCTTAATTACAATGAGCAGTTCTTC	CSALNYNEQFF
few	TRBV5-1	TRBJ2-1	.	TGCGCCAGCAGTAGACAGGTCGCCACCTACAATGAGCAGTTCTTC	CASSRQVATYNEQFF
few	TRBV14	TRBJ1-1	.	TGTGCCAGCAGCCGAACTGCGGCTGAAGCTTTCTTT	CASSRTAAEAFF
.	TRBV6-6	TRBJ2-5	.	TGTGCCAGCAGTTACTTAGGCCCCGAGACCCAGTACTTC	CASSYLGPETQYF